These 18 T cell receptor beta chains originate from one sample sequenced in a study of blood T cell repertoires in COVID-19. TCRdb's table, derived via immunoSEQ multiplex PCR, lists solely in-frame clones and lacks some. Here the sample spans roughly 160,000 clones, roughly 93% being singletons. Sequencing was done on a sample of peripheral blood. The origin of the receptors is a young man with COVID-19, enrolled during active disease.

The chain is built from TRBV13 and TRBJ2-5; 8 bases match TRBD2. The germline CDR1 and CDR2 sequences are PRHDT and FYEKMQ (reference sequence). The CDR3 is 18 amino acids. J gave up 1 base and V 2 bases, and 12 bases lay outside the gene matches. CDR3 region: CASSLMDRASGFQETQYF. The DNA of the CDR3 is TGTGCCAGCAGCTTAATGGATAGGGCTAGCGGGTTCCAAGAGACCCAGTACTTC.

J is TRBJ2-3 and V is TRBV27; 8 bases fit TRBD2. This CDR3 contains 18 residues. CDR1 and CDR2 from the germline V gene are MNHEY and SMNVEV (reference sequence). The junction had 17 bases not matched to a gene; V was cut back by 6 bases and J by 3 bases. The CDR3 spells CASSRTPGLVLGTDTQYF. CDR3 DNA sequence: TGTGCCAGCAGCAGGACTCCGGGACTAGTCCTGGGAACAGATACGCAGTATTTT.

The V call is TRBV7-9, the J call TRBJ2-7; no clear D. The CDR3 totals 16 residues. CDR1 and CDR2 (germline): SEHNR, FQNEAQ (reference sequence). Trimming removed 2 bases from V and 0 bases from J, with 14 bases in between. The CDR3 loop is CASSLSTRQSSYEQYF. CDR3 coding DNA: TGTGCCAGCAGCTTATCCACCCGACAAAGCTCCTACGAGCAGTACTTC.

V gene TRBV24-1 combines with J gene TRBJ1-1; 7 bases are shared with TRBD1. CDR1 KGHDR and CDR2 SFDVKD come from the germline V gene. The V gene end was trimmed by 3 bases and the J gene end by 7 bases; junction bases not matched to a gene: 4. This CDR3 comprises 13 residues. As DNA, the CDR3 is TGTGCCACCAGTGATCCCCAGGGGGTTGAAGCTTTCTTT. Translation gives CATSDPQGVEAFF.

This rearrangement joins TRBV5-1 to TRBJ1-2; 8 nucleotides match TRBD1. V lost 4 bases to trimming and J lost 0 bases; unmatched junction nucleotides: 5. CDR1 SGHRS and CDR2 YFSETQ come from the germline V gene. CDR3 length: 15 residues. The CDR3 coding sequence is TGCGCCAGCAGCCGCCAACAGGGGGCTAACTATGGCTACACCTTC. Its protein is CASSRQQGANYGYTF. Variable domain in full (rest from reference TRBV5-1 and TRBJ1-2): KAGVTQTPRYLIKTRGQQVTLSCSPISGHRSVSWYQQTPGQGLQFLFEYFSETQRNKGNFPGRFSGRQFSNSRSEMNVSTLELGDSALYLCASSRQQGANYGYTFGSGTRLTVV.

This chain joins TRBV28 and TRBJ2-1; maybe TRBD2 (6 bases). The V end lost 7 bases, the J end lost 3 bases, and 16 bases lay between the germline ends. The germline CDR1 and CDR2 sequences are MDHEN and SYDVKM. This CDR3 has 15 amino acids. CDR3 protein: CASNPLRLDYNEQFF. The CDR3 DNA is TGTGCCAGCAACCCACTCCGACTAGACTACAATGAGCAGTTCTTC. The full variable domain, completed using reference TRBV28 and TRBJ2-1, is DVKVTQSSRYLVKRTGEKVFLECVQDMDHENMFWYRQDPGLGLRLIYFSYDVKMKEKGDIPEGYSVSREKKERFSLILESASTNQTSMYLCASNPLRLDYNEQFFGPGTRLTVL.

This chain connects TRBV27 to TRBJ2-7; 11 bases line up with TRBD1. Germline V gene data show CDR1 as MNHEY and CDR2 as SMNVEV (reference sequence). The CDR3 is 14 amino acids. V lost 5 bases and J lost 7; bases outside the gene matches: 7. The CDR3 spells CASSPPGQGVEQYF. The CDR3 DNA sequence: TGTGCCAGCAGTCCCCCGGGACAGGGGGTTGAGCAGTACTTC.

The chain combines TRBV15 with TRBJ1-2; D is unresolved. Germline values: CDR1 LNHNV, CDR2 YYDKDF (reference sequence). CDR3 length equals 16 residues. Deletions cut 0 bases from V and 5 bases from J, with 16 bases between. CDR3 sequence (DNA): TGTGCCACCAGCAGAGATAGCTGGGGTGGCGGGTATGGCTACACCTTC. This codes for CATSRDSWGGGYGYTF.

The chain carries TRBV5-1 and TRBJ1-3, with a tentative D call TRBD1 (5 bases). Between the trimmed V and J ends, which lost 4 bases and 8 bases, there was a span of 16 bases. The CDR3 extends over 14 amino acids. Per the germline V gene, CDR1 is SGHRS and CDR2 is YFSETQ. The CDR3 DNA reads as TGCGCCAGCAGCCGGGACTCCTTAGGATACACCATATATTTT. Translating gives CASSRDSLGYTIYF.

J is TRBJ2-5 and V is TRBV4-2; 9 bases map to TRBD2. This CDR3 comprises 16 residues. Trimming removed 1 base from V and 2 bases from J; junction bases left unmatched: 5. Germline lookup yields CDR1 LGHNA and CDR2 YNFKEQ. For the CDR3, the DNA is TGTGCCAGCAGCCAAGGTCTAGCGGGAATTCAAGAGACCCAGTACTTC. This sequence encodes CASSQGLAGIQETQYF.

V is TRBV3-1 (or the pseudogene TRBV3-2) and J is TRBJ2-7; D is possibly TRBD2 (6 bases). V dropped 0 bases and J dropped 0 bases, with 12 bases sitting between them. The CDR3 covers 16 residues. Germline assignment: CDR1 LGHDT and CDR2 YNNKEL (reference sequence). The CDR3 sequence: CASSQDLRGPSYEQYF. DNA for the CDR3: TGTGCCAGCAGCCAAGATCTGCGGGGACCCTCCTACGAGCAGTACTTC.

This chain uses TRBV7-3 with TRBJ2-3; TRBD2 is a possible D gene (6 bases). Germline assignment: CDR1 SGHTA and CDR2 FQGTGA. V lost 5 bases, J lost 5 bases, and 20 bases lay in between. CDR3 size: 16 residues. The CDR3 bases are TGTGCCAGCAGCCCCCTGGGGAGCGCGGGGATAGATACGCAGTATTTT. Its translation: CASSPLGSAGIDTQYF.

The genes are TRBV6-5 and TRBJ1-2, with D possibly matching TRBD1 (5 bases). CDR3 length: 14 amino acids. From germline, CDR1 is MNHEY and CDR2 SVGAGI. V lost 5 bases, J lost 4 bases, and 14 bases lay in between. The CDR3 protein is CASSRAAGPYGYTF. The CDR3 nucleotides read TGTGCCAGCAGTAGGGCGGCAGGGCCCTATGGCTACACCTTC.

The chain employs TRBV9 and TRBJ2-7, with TRBD2 matching over 7 bases. The CDR3 totals 15 residues. J gave up 5 bases and V 0 bases, and 8 bases lay outside the gene matches. Germline lookup yields CDR1 SGDLS and CDR2 YYNGEE. The CDR3 DNA is TGTGCCAGCAGCGTAGAAGGCGGGAGTAGCAACGAGCAGTACTTC. Translation: CASSVEGGSSNEQYF.

This clone appeared once. The gene calls are TRBV7-6 and TRBJ2-2; 7 nucleotides line up with TRBD1. V gave up 2 bases and J gave up 3 bases; unmatched junction bases: 9. The length of the CDR3 is 17 residues. The germline V gene encodes CDR1 SGHVS and CDR2 FNYEAQ. The CDR3 loop reads CASSLFVGGGYTGELFF. CDR3 nucleotides: TGTGCCAGCAGCTTATTTGTAGGGGGCGGTTACACCGGGGAGCTGTTTTTT.

The chain combines TRBV7-9 with TRBJ2-7; 8 bases are shared with TRBD1. The V gene's germline CDR1 is SEHNR and CDR2 FQNEAQ (reference sequence). The V gene end was trimmed by 4 bases and the J gene end by 4 bases; junction bases not matched to a gene: 12. The CDR3 spans 16 residues. DNA of the CDR3: TGTGCCAGCAGCTCTACAACCGGGACAGGCCGGTACGAGCAGTACTTC. Translating gives CASSSTTGTGRYEQYF.

The chain has TRBV19 and TRBJ2-3, with D tentatively TRBD1 (5 bases). The germline V gene encodes CDR1 LNHDA and CDR2 SQIVND (reference sequence). Trimming left V 4 bases short and J 2 bases short, with 10 bases between. There are 14 residues in the CDR3. For the CDR3, the DNA is TGTGCCAGTAGTACAGGGTTCATCACAGATACGCAGTATTTT. Its translation: CASSTGFITDTQYF.

This sequence joins TRBV29-1 and TRBJ1-4, with D possibly TRBD1 on 5 matching bases. Trimming shortened V by 4 bases and J by 4 bases, and 7 bases separated the two germline ends. The CDR3 is made up of 12 amino acids. The germline V gene has CDR1 SQVTM and CDR2 ANQGSEA. CDR3 sequence reads: CSVGQINEKLFF. As DNA, the CDR3 is TGCAGCGTTGGACAGATTAATGAAAAACTGTTTTTT.